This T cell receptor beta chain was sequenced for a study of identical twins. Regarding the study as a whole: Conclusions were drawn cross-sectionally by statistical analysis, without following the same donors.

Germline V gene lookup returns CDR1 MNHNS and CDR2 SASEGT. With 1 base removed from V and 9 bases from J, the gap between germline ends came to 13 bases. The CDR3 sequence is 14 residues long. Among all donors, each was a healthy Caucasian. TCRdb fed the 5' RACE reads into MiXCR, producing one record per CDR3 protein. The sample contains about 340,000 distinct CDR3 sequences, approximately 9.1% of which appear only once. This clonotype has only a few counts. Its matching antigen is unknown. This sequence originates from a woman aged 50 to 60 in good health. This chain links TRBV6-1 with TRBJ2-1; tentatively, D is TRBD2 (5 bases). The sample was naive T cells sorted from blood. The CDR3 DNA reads TGTGCCAGCAGTGAAGTTTGGGGAAGCGGTGAGCAGTTCTTC. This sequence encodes CASSEVWGSGEQFF.